This TCR beta chain was sequenced during a study of blood T cell repertoires in COVID-19. The method was immunoSEQ multiplex PCR; TCRdb's version includes in-frame clones alone and lacks a portion of them. The sample consists of roughly 180,000 clones, approximately 80% of them appearing once. Cohort allocation depended upon clinical history that participants reported. The V gene's germline CDR1 is SGHDT and CDR2 YYEEEE. CDR3 size: 11 residues. The V gene lost 2 bases and the J gene lost 14 bases, with 12 bases spanning the gap. What was sequenced was PBMCs or T cells enriched from blood (not recorded which). The sequence derives from a man in his forties or fifties who had recovered from COVID-19. The V gene is TRBV5-6, the J gene TRBJ2-3, with D unclear. CDR3 DNA sequence: TGTGCCAGCAGCTTTCGAGCATCTTGGTATTTT. Amino acids: CASSFRASWYF. The full variable domain, completed using reference TRBV5-6 and TRBJ2-3, is DAGVTQSPTHLIKTRGQQVTLRCSPKSGHDTVSWYQQALGQGPQFIFQYYEEEERQRGNFPDRFSGHQFPNYSSELNVNALLLGDSALYLCASSFRASWYFGPGTRLTVL.